One and the same sample provided the 30 T cell receptor beta chains below, sequenced in a study of identifying expanded T cells in peripheral blood. Assay used: immunoSEQ multiplex PCR; TCRdb lists only in-frame clones, some missing. The sample consists of some 100,000 clones, roughly 90% of them appearing once. Sequenced: blood. The receptor source for this set is a person aged 18 to 75 in good health.

The rearrangement joins TRBV27 to TRBJ1-6; TRBD1 agrees at 7 bases. CDR3 length: 16 amino acids. CDR1 is MNHEY and CDR2 is SMNVEV in the germline V gene (reference sequence). The junction had 11 bases not matched to a gene; V was cut back by 6 bases and J by 6 bases. CDR3 nucleotides: TGTGCCAGCAGCTTTGACCTTGACAGGGCTAATTCACCCCTCCACTTT. The encoded protein is CASSFDLDRANSPLHF.

This sequence joins TRBV28 and TRBJ2-7, with TRBD1 identical over 10 bases. V lost 6 bases, J lost 5 bases, and 4 bases stayed unmatched. The CDR3 is 13 amino acids. Looked up from germline, CDR1 is MDHEN and CDR2 is SYDVKM. For the CDR3, the DNA is TGTGCCAGCAGGGGACAGGGGTTTAACGAGCAGTACTTC. Protein product: CASRGQGFNEQYF.

V and J are TRBV5-4 and TRBJ2-7, with 12 positions matching TRBD2. This CDR3 spans 16 amino acids. The trim removed 4 bases at V and 6 bases at J, leaving 11 bases unmatched. Per germline, CDR1 SGHNT and CDR2 YYREEE (reference sequence). The CDR3: CASSKGLAGSIVEQYF. The CDR3 nucleotides are TGTGCCAGCAGCAAAGGACTAGCGGGGTCAATCGTCGAGCAGTACTTC.

The genes are TRBV4-2 and TRBJ2-7, with TRBD1 as a possible D gene (6 bases). Germline loops: CDR1 LGHNA, CDR2 YNFKEQ. CDR3 length: 17 residues. Trimming shortened V by 0 bases and J by 9 bases, and 24 bases separated the two germline ends. Here the CDR3 reads CASSQDMTPGFRGGQYF. CDR3 DNA: TGTGCCAGCAGCCAAGATATGACCCCGGGCTTCCGAGGGGGGCAGTACTTC.

The rearrangement joins TRBV2 to TRBJ2-5; D is unresolved. CDR3 length equals 11 residues. Per germline, CDR1 SNHLY and CDR2 FYNNEI. V was trimmed by 5 bases and J by 2 bases, leaving 3 bases between them. The DNA of the CDR3 is TGTGCCAGCAGTCCACAAGAGACCCAGTACTTC. It specifies CASSPQETQYF.

This chain uses TRBV18 with TRBJ2-7; 8 bases line up with TRBD1. After removal of 0 bases from V and 6 bases from J, the junction contained 4 bases not matched to a gene. The germline CDR1 and CDR2 sequences are KGHSH and LQKENI. This CDR3 has 14 residues. This chain's CDR3 is CASSPPQGAGEQYF. The CDR3 region has the DNA TGTGCCAGCTCACCACCGCAGGGGGCGGGCGAGCAGTACTTC.

The chain joins TRBV11-2 to TRBJ1-2, with a weak D call TRBD1 (6 bases). The CDR3 runs to 15 residues. The ends were cut back, 1 base at V and 6 bases at J, with 15 bases in the middle. CDR1 is SGHAT, CDR2 FQNNGV, per germline. The CDR3 DNA reads as TGTGCCAGCAGCTTAGGTCGTCTTAAGGGGGATGGCTACACCTTC. Translating it yields CASSLGRLKGDGYTF.

This CDR3 reads CASKFSHQPQHF. CDR3 nucleotides: TGTGCCAGCAAGTTCAGTCATCAGCCCCAGCATTTT. The chain employs TRBV6-1 and TRBJ1-5; no firm D call. Trimming cost V 7 bases and J 5 bases, with 9 bases left between them. Germline assignment: CDR1 MNHNS and CDR2 SASEGT. This CDR3 comprises 12 residues.

The genes are TRBV28 and TRBJ2-1; D may be TRBD2 (6 bases). Germline CDR1 and CDR2: MDHEN and SYDVKM. The CDR3 loop spans 13 amino acids. Trimming cost V 3 bases and J 4 bases, with 7 bases left between them. CDR3 sequence reads: CASSLRGYNEQFF. For the CDR3, the DNA is TGTGCCAGCAGTTTGCGGGGTTACAATGAGCAGTTCTTC. The complete variable domain, with remaining parts taken from reference TRBV28 and TRBJ2-1, reads DVKVTQSSRYLVKRTGEKVFLECVQDMDHENMFWYRQDPGLGLRLIYFSYDVKMKEKGDIPEGYSVSREKKERFSLILESASTNQTSMYLCASSLRGYNEQFFGPGTRLTVL.

CDR3 coding DNA: TGTGCCAGCAGCGACCCTGGGAGGAACACTGAAGCTTTCTTT. Amino acids: CASSDPGRNTEAFF. This sequence joins TRBV7-9 and TRBJ1-1; unclear D gene. Germline V gene data show CDR1 as SEHNR and CDR2 as FQNEAQ (reference sequence). The CDR3 loop spans 14 amino acids. Trimming took 5 bases from V and 1 from J, leaving 11 bases between them.

This chain joins TRBV27 and TRBJ2-1; D remains unclear. Germline values: CDR1 MNHEY, CDR2 SMNVEV (reference sequence). Trimming shortened V by 6 bases and J by 6 bases, and 9 bases separated the two germline ends. The length of the CDR3 is 12 residues. The CDR3 coding sequence is TGTGCCAGCAGCCCGAAGAGCAATGAGCAGTTCTTC. This codes for CASSPKSNEQFF.

V is TRBV19 and J is TRBJ1-2; D is possibly TRBD1 (5 bases). Germline lookup yields CDR1 LNHDA and CDR2 SQIVND (reference sequence). Trimming pared 3 bases from V and 6 bases from J, leaving 20 bases between. The CDR3 extends over 16 amino acids. This CDR3 reads CASSIWVGSGGNGYTF. CDR3 nucleotide sequence: TGTGCCAGTAGTATTTGGGTTGGATCCGGGGGTAATGGCTACACCTTC.

The rearrangement uses TRBV9 and TRBJ2-1; TRBD1 agrees at 8 bases. The CDR3 runs 17 residues. Per germline, CDR1 SGDLS and CDR2 YYNGEE. V shed 4 bases and J 0 bases; nucleotides not matched to a gene: 9. The CDR3 here is CASSLGPGQGSYNEQFF. CDR3 DNA sequence: TGTGCCAGCAGCCTCGGTCCCGGACAGGGCTCCTACAATGAGCAGTTCTTC.

The sample holds one count of this clone. This chain joins TRBV11-2 and TRBJ1-2; D gene uncertain. Per germline, CDR1 SGHAT and CDR2 FQNNGV. This CDR3 has 13 amino acids. V shed 1 base and J shed 3 bases, with 6 bases lying between them. CDR3 amino acids: CASSLVTDYGYTF. CDR3 bases: TGTGCCAGCAGCTTAGTTACGGACTATGGCTACACCTTC.

The chain employs TRBV4-1 and TRBJ1-4; no clear D. Germline V gene sequence: CDR1 MGHRA, CDR2 YSYEKL. The CDR3 is made up of 13 amino acids. The ends were cut back, 0 bases at V and 11 bases at J, with 10 bases in the middle. The CDR3 spells CASSQDQAGKLFF. CDR3 nucleotides: TGCGCCAGCAGCCAAGATCAGGCTGGGAAACTGTTTTTT.

The J gene is TRBJ1-5, the V gene TRBV6-5; 7 nucleotides match TRBD1. V was pared by 4 bases and J by 5 bases, with 8 bases of the junction left unmatched. The CDR3 runs 15 residues. Germline lookup yields CDR1 MNHEY and CDR2 SVGAGI. CDR3 nucleotides: TGTGCCAGCAGTTGGAGCCGACAGGGCGATCAGCCCCAGCATTTT. Protein: CASSWSRQGDQPQHF.

CDR3 in amino acids: CASSLVSGQGGTEAFF. Written as DNA, the CDR3 is TGTGCCAGCAGCTTGGTTTCGGGACAGGGAGGGACTGAAGCTTTCTTT. J is TRBJ1-1 and V is TRBV5-6; 9 bases agree with TRBD1. V lost 0 bases, J lost 5 bases, and 8 bases stayed unmatched. Per germline, CDR1 SGHDT and CDR2 YYEEEE. The CDR3 consists of 16 residues.

The rearrangement uses TRBV28 and TRBJ2-3; TRBD1 matches at 7 bases. This CDR3 is built from 16 residues. V was pared by 8 bases and J by 2 bases, with 13 bases of the junction left unmatched. CDR1 and CDR2 from the germline V gene are MDHEN and SYDVKM. CDR3 sequence reads: CASLSLGQVYTDTQYF. The DNA of the CDR3 is TGTGCCAGCCTATCCCTAGGACAGGTTTACACAGATACGCAGTATTTT.

V and J are TRBV5-1 and TRBJ2-5; no definite D call. Germline loops: CDR1 SGHRS, CDR2 YFSETQ. The CDR3 is made up of 14 amino acids. Trimming removed 1 base at V and 2 bases at J, with 9 bases between. Here the CDR3 DNA reads TGCGCCAGCAGCTTGAATGCAGGACAAGAGACCCAGTACTTC. Amino acid sequence: CASSLNAGQETQYF.

This chain joins TRBV5-1 and TRBJ2-1, with 7 bases fitting TRBD2. CDR3 length: 15 amino acids. The V gene's germline CDR1 is SGHRS and CDR2 YFSETQ. Unmatched junction bases numbered 6, after V lost 6 bases and J lost 0 bases. CDR3 sequence reads: CASTYSGPSYNEQFF. The CDR3 coding sequence is TGCGCCAGCACTTATAGCGGGCCCTCCTACAATGAGCAGTTCTTC.

The V call is TRBV6-6, the J call TRBJ2-7, with TRBD2 matching over 7 bases. The CDR3 consists of 14 residues. The germline V gene has CDR1 MNHNY and CDR2 SVGAGI (reference sequence). Trimming removed 7 bases from V and 7 bases from J; junction bases left unmatched: 13. Here the CDR3 reads CASTAGSGGIEQYF. The CDR3, as DNA: TGTGCCAGCACCGCGGGATCGGGGGGTATTGAGCAGTACTTC.

This clone is a singleton in its sample. This chain links TRBV4-1 with TRBJ2-7, with unresolved D. The ends were cut back, 3 bases at V and 7 bases at J, with 7 bases in the middle. The CDR3 has 11 amino acids. Germline V lookup: CDR1 MGHRA, CDR2 YSYEKL. CDR3 region: CASSQAFEQYF. Written as DNA, the CDR3 is TGCGCCAGCAGCCAGGCGTTTGAGCAGTACTTC.

This clone was counted only a few times. The CDR3 sequence: CASSEGQIYGYTF. The CDR3 nucleotides read TGTGCCAGCAGTGAGGGACAGATCTATGGCTACACCTTC. The chain carries TRBV2 and TRBJ1-2, with 7 bases that match TRBD1. V trimming: 3 bases; J trimming: 4 bases; junction bases outside the gene matches: 2. The CDR3 has 13 residues. Germline V gene data show CDR1 as SNHLY and CDR2 as FYNNEI.

The chain links TRBV11-2 to TRBJ2-7, with 7 bases matching TRBD2. CDR1 SGHAT and CDR2 FQNNGV come from the germline V gene. This CDR3 spans 13 amino acids. J was trimmed by 5 bases and V by 2 bases; bases with no gene match: 3. CDR3 protein: CASSLLGGNEQYF. As DNA, the CDR3 is TGTGCCAGCAGCTTACTGGGGGGGAACGAGCAGTACTTC.

This rearrangement joins TRBV9 to TRBJ2-1, with 8 nucleotides matching TRBD2. V lost 3 bases to trimming and J lost 7 bases; unmatched junction nucleotides: 12. Germline V gives CDR1 SGDLS, CDR2 YYNGEE. The CDR3 extends over 16 amino acids. The CDR3 sequence is CASSAQGSGRWNEQFF. The CDR3 DNA reads as TGTGCCAGCAGCGCACAAGGGAGCGGGAGATGGAATGAGCAGTTCTTC.

J is TRBJ1-1 and V is TRBV2; 7 nucleotides agree with TRBD1. J was trimmed by 6 bases and V by 6 bases; bases with no gene match: 7. Germline lookup yields CDR1 SNHLY and CDR2 FYNNEI. This CDR3 is built from 13 residues. CDR3 DNA sequence: TGTGCCAGCAGCGCCACAGGGGTATCTGAAGCTTTCTTT. This translates into CASSATGVSEAFF.

In this sample, this clone turned up once. The gene calls are TRBV7-2 and TRBJ2-5; 9 nucleotides match TRBD1. The CDR3 is 16 amino acids. The V and J ends lost 0 bases and 5 bases, in that order; junction bases with no gene match: 7. CDR1 and CDR2 from the germline V gene are SGHTA and FQGNSA. For the CDR3, the DNA is TGTGCCAGCAGCTTAGCGACGACAGGGGGAGTGGAGACCCAGTACTTC. Its protein is CASSLATTGGVETQYF.

The chain couples TRBV14 to TRBJ1-5, with no clear D. Trimming took 2 bases from V and 4 from J, leaving 3 bases between them. Germline CDR1 SGHDN, CDR2 FVKESK. The CDR3 spans 12 residues. The CDR3 DNA follows: TGTGCCAGCAGCCAAAAAAATCAGCCCCAGCATTTT. As protein: CASSQKNQPQHF.

The chain uses TRBV27 and TRBJ2-3; tentatively, D is TRBD1 (7 bases). The germline gives CDR1 MNHEY, CDR2 SMNVEV (reference sequence). V gave up 2 bases and J gave up 3 bases, with 24 bases separating them. CDR3 length: 19 amino acids. The CDR3 nucleotides read TGTGCCAGCAGTTTAAAGGGGGCGGGGCAGGGGATAGGAACAGATACGCAGTATTTT. Its protein product is CASSLKGAGQGIGTDTQYF.

The chain has TRBV7-9 and TRBJ2-2; D is uncertain. CDR1 and CDR2 (germline): SEHNR, FQNEAQ (reference sequence). There are 13 residues in the CDR3. V shed 8 bases and J shed 5 bases, with 12 bases lying between them. Here the CDR3 reads CASRLPATGELFF. Here the CDR3 DNA reads TGTGCCAGCCGGCTACCGGCGACCGGGGAGCTGTTTTTT.